The source of this T cell receptor (beta chain) is a study of T cell responses to AZD1222 COVID-19 vaccine. The assay was immunoSEQ multiplex PCR, and TCRdb's table has in-frame clones only and misses some. The sample shows about 120,000 clones, around 90% of them seen only once. This material consisted of peripheral blood, taken 28 days after the second AZD1222 dose. The sequence came from an adult who received the AZD1222 COVID-19 vaccine.

The CDR3 loop is CASSPGLAGGPGTDTQYF. The CDR3 nucleotides read TGTGCCAGCAGCCCGGGACTAGCGGGGGGGCCCGGCACAGATACGCAGTATTTT. J is TRBJ2-3 and V is TRBV5-6, with 16 bases aligning to TRBD2. Germline-derived CDR1 and CDR2 are SGHDT and YYEEEE. With V trimmed by 4 bases and J by 1 base, 6 bases remained unmatched. The length of the CDR3 is 18 residues.